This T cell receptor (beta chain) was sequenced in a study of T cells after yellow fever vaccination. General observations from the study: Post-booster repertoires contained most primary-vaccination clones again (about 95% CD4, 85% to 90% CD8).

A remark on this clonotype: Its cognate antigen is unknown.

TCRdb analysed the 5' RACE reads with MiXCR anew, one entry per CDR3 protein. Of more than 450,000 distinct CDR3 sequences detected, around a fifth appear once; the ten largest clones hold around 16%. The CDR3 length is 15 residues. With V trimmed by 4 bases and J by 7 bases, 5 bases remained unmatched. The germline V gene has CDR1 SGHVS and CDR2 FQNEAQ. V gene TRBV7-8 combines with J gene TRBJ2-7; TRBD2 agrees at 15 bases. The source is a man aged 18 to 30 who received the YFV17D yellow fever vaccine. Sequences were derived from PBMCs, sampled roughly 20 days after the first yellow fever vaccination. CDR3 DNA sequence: TGTGCCAGCAGCTCCCGGGGACTAGCGGGGGGAGAGCAGTACTTC. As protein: CASSSRGLAGGEQYF.